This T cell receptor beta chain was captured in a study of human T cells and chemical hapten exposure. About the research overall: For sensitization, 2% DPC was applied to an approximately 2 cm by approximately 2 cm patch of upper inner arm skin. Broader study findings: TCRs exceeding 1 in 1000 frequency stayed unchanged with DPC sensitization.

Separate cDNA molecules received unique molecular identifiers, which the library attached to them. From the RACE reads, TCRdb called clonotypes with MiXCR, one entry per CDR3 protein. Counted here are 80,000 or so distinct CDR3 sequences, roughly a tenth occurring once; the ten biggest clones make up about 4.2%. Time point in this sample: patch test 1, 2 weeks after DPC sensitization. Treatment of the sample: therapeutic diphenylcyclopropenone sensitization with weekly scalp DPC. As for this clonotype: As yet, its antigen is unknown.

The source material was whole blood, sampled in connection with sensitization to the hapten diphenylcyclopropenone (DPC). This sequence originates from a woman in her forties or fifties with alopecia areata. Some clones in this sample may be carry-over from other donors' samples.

CDR3 in DNA: TGTGCCAGCAAAGGCTCGAACACCGGGGAGCTGTTTTTT. Translating it yields CASKGSNTGELFF. The gene calls are TRBV2 and TRBJ2-2; D ambiguous. V lost 7 bases and J lost 0, with 6 bases in between. The CDR3 consists of 13 residues. CDR1 SNHLY and CDR2 FYNNEI come from the germline V gene.